This T cell receptor beta chain was sequenced during a study of blood T cell repertoires in COVID-19 (TCRdb year 2020). Looking at the study overall: The collaborator samples originated in the United States, Italy and Spain and spanned the acute and convalescent phases of COVID-19. The prospective study material was composed of cDNA or gDNA derived from T cells, B-cell-depleted T cells, or PBMCs. Subjects who had been exposed to COVID-19, were actively infected with it, or had recovered from it provided the deeply sampled blood TCRbeta repertoires that made up the dataset. The repertoires were released in a freely available public database intended as a resource for research on the immune response to SARS-CoV-2. Samples came from the ongoing ImmuneRACE study (first 160 participants) plus 1,254 subjects from 6 global collaborators. A de-identified subject ID, COVID-19 status, age in years and sex were almost always included in the sample metadata. HLA class I and class II types, where available, came from metadata supplied by the sample provider rather than from assay-based typing.

V loses 0 bases of germline sequence and J loses 8 bases, and the interval between the two ends is 14 bases. Taken from cysteine to phenylalanine, the CDR3 has 16 residues. The read is trimmed to its CDR3 DNA, 48 bases read in frame from base 1. The germline V gene encodes CDR1 LGHDT and CDR2 YNNKEL (reference sequence). The immunoSEQ Assay, a bias-controlled multiplex PCR, was used to amplify TCRbeta CDR3 regions from genomic DNA. Per the original workflow: Within the assay, amplification of reference gene primers was used to estimate how many nucleated cells each sample contained. To quantify the absolute abundance of each unique TCRbeta CDR3 rearrangement, sequence reads were collapsed and filtered. For each sample, productive Simpson clonality was calculated as the square root of Simpson's diversity index over productive rearrangements. This immuneACCESS table, as held by TCRdb, lists in-frame sequences with V and J called but not all clones. Of the missing ones, under half trace to an unresolved V gene in checked studies; the others have no known cause. That table gives V, J and clone size, and the DNA gave D and trimming. In this sample the table shows approximately 270,000 clones, 80% to 90% of which occur a single time. Of the sample, more than 9.5% is held by the ten largest clones.

Findings and caveats that apply to the study as a whole: Clinical and demographic metadata were provided uncurated, with the amount varying by source and participant.

For this clone: What this receptor recognizes is not known. Base qualities are not recorded, but no much larger clone differs from it by a single base.

Whole blood was collected in K2EDTA tubes by collaborating institutions according to the institutions' own protocols. For TCRbeta analysis, collaborators shipped samples as frozen whole blood, isolated PBMCs, or DNA extracted from either of those sample types. The rearrangement joined TRBV3-1 (or the pseudogene TRBV3-2) to TRBJ1-6; there is no confident call for the D gene. Source material: peripheral blood. The clonotype comes from a woman aged 70-85 years with acute or convalescent COVID-19. The DNA reads TGTGCCAGCAGCCAAGAACGAACGAATAGAGATTCACCCCTCCACTTT. Protein translation: CASSQERTNRDSPLHF.